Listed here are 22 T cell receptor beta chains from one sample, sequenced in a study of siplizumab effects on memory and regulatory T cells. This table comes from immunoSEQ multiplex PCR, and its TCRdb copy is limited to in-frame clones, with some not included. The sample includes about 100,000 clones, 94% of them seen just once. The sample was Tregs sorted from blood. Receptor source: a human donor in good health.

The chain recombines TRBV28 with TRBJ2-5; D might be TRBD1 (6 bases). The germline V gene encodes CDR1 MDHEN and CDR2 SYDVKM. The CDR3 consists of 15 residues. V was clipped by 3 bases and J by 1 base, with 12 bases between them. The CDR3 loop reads CASSFAGTIQETQYF. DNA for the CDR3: TGTGCCAGCAGTTTTGCAGGGACAATCCAAGAGACCCAGTACTTC.

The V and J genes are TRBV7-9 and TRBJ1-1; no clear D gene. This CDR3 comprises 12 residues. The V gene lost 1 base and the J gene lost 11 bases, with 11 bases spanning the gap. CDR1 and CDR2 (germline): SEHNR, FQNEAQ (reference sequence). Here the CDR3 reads CASSLVEGSAFF. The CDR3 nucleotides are TGTGCCAGCAGCTTAGTTGAAGGGAGCGCTTTCTTT. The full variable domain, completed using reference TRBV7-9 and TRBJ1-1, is DTGVSQNPRHKITKRGQNVTFRCDPISEHNRLYWYRQTLGQGPEFLTYFQNEAQLEKSRLLSDRFSAERPKGSFSTLEIQRTEQGDSAMYLCASSLVEGSAFFGQGTRLTVV.

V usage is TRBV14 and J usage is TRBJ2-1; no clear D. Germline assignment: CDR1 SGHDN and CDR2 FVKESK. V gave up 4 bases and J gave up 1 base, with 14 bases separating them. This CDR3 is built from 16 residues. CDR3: CASSPIARGSYNEQFF. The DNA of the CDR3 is TGTGCCAGCAGCCCCATTGCCCGTGGTTCCTACAATGAGCAGTTCTTC. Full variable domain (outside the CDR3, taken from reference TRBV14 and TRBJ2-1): EAGVTQFPSHSVIEKGQTVTLRCDPISGHDNLYWYRRVMGKEIKFLLHFVKESKQDESGMPNNRFLAERTGGTYSTLKVQPAELEDSGVYFCASSPIARGSYNEQFFGPGTRLTVL.

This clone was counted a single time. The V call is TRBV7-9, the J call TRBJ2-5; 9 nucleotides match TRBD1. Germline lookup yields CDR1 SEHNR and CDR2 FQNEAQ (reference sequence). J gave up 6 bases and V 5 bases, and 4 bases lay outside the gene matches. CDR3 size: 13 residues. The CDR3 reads CASSPTGGQTQYF. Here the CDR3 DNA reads TGTGCCAGCAGCCCGACAGGGGGGCAGACCCAGTACTTC.

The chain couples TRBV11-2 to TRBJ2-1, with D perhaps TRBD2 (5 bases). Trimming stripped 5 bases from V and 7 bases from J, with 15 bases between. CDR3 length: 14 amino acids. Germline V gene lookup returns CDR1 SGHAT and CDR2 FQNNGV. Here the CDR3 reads CASSVPGRRNEQFF. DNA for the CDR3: TGTGCCAGCAGCGTCCCTGGACGGAGGAATGAGCAGTTCTTC.

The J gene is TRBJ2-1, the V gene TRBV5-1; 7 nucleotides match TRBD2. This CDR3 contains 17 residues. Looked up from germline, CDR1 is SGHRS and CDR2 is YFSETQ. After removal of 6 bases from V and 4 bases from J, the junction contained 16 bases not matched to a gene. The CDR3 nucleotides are TGCGCCAGCAAGGCGGGAGTGAGGGCCTGGGGTTACAATGAGCAGTTCTTC. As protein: CASKAGVRAWGYNEQFF.

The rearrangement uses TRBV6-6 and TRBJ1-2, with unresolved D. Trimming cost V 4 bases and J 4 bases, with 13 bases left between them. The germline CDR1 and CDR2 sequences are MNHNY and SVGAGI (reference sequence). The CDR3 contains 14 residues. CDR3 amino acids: CASSSEGRGYGYTF. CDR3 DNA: TGTGCCAGCAGTTCTGAGGGTCGGGGCTATGGCTACACCTTC.

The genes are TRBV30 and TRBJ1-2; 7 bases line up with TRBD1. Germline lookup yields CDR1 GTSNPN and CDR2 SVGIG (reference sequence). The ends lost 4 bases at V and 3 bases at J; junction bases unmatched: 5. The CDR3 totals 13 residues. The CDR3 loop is CAWTAGGDYGYTF. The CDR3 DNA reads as TGTGCCTGGACAGCAGGGGGAGACTATGGCTACACCTTC.

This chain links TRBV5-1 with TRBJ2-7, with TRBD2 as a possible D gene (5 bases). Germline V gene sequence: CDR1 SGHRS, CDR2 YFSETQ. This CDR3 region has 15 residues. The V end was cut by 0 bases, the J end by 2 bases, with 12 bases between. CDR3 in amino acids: CASSLGSGLTYEQYF. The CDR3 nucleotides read TGCGCCAGCAGCTTGGGCTCGGGGTTGACCTACGAGCAGTACTTC.

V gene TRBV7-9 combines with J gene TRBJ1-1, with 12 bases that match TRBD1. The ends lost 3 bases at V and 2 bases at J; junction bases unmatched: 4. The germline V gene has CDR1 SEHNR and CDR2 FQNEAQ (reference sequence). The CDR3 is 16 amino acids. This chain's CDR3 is CASSFRDRGPNTEAFF. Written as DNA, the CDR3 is TGTGCCAGCAGCTTCCGGGACAGGGGGCCTAACACTGAAGCTTTCTTT.

CDR3 sequence: CASSSGYLAPSSYEQYF. CDR3 coding DNA: TGTGCCAGCAGCTCGGGTTACCTAGCCCCCAGCTCCTACGAGCAGTACTTC. This chain links TRBV11-2 with TRBJ2-7, with TRBD2 as a possible D gene (5 bases). Trimming shortened V by 4 bases and J by 0 bases, and 19 bases separated the two germline ends. Germline V gene lookup returns CDR1 SGHAT and CDR2 FQNNGV. The CDR3 covers 17 residues.

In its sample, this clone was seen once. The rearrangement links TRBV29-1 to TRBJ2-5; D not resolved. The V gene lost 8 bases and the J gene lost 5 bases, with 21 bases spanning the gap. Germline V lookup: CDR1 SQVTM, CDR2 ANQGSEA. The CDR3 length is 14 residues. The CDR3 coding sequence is TGCAGCACCAGATATAGTCCTAGTAGGGAGACCCAGTACTTC. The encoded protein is CSTRYSPSRETQYF.

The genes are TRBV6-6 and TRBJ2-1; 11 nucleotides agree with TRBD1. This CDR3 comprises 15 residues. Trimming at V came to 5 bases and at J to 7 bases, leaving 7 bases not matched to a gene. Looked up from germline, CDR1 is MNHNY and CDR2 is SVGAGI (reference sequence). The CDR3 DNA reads TGTGCCAGCAGTGCCGGGACAGGGGGAATGAATGAGCAGTTCTTC. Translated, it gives CASSAGTGGMNEQFF.

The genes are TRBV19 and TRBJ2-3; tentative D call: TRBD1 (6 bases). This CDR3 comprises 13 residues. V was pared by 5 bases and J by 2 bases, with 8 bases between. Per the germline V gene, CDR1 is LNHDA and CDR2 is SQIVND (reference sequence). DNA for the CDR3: TGTGCCAGTAGTCAGGGGTACACAGATACGCAGTATTTT. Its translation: CASSQGYTDTQYF.

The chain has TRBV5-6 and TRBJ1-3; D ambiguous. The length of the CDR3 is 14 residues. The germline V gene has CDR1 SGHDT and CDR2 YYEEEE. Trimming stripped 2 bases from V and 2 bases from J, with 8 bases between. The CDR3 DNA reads TGTGCCAGCAGCTTATTTGGTACTGGAAACACCATATATTTT. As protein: CASSLFGTGNTIYF.

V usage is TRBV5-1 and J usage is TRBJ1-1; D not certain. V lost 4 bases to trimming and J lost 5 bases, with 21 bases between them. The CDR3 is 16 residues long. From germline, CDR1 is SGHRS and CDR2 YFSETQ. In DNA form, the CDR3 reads TGCGCCAGCAGCCCTCGAGGTGCAGGCCCCGGGACTGAAGCTTTCTTT. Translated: CASSPRGAGPGTEAFF. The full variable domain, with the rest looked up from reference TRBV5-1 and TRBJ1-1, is KAGVTQTPRYLIKTRGQQVTLSCSPISGHRSVSWYQQTPGQGLQFLFEYFSETQRNKGNFPGRFSGRQFSNSRSEMNVSTLELGDSALYLCASSPRGAGPGTEAFFGQGTRLTVV.

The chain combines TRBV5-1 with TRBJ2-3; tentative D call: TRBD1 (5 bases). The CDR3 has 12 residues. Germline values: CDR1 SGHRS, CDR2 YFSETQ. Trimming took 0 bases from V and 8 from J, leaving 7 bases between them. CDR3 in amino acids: CASSLDQGTQYF. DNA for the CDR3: TGCGCCAGCAGCTTGGATCAGGGTACGCAGTATTTT.

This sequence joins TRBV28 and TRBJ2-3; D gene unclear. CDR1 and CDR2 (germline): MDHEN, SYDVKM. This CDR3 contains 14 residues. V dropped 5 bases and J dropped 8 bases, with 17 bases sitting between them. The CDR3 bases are TGTGCCAGCAGTCCCCCACTTGTTGCGCTTACGCAGTATTTT. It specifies CASSPPLVALTQYF.

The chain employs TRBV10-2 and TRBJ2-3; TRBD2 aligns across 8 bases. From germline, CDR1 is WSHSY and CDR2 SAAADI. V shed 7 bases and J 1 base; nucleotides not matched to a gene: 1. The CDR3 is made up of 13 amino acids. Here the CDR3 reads CASTLAGTDTQYF. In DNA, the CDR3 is TGCGCCAGCACACTAGCGGGCACAGATACGCAGTATTTT.

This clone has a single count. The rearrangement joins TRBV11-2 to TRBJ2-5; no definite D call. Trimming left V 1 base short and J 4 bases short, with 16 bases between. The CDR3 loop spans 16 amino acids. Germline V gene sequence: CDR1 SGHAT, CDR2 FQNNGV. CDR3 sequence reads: CASSLVLGSTSETQYF. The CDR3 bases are TGTGCCAGCAGCTTAGTGTTAGGGTCGACCTCAGAGACCCAGTACTTC.

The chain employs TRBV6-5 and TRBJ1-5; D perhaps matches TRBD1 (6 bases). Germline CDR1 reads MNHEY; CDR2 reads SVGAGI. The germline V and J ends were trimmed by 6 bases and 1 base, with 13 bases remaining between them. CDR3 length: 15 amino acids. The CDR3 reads CASSKDRKSNQPQHF. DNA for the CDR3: TGTGCCAGCAGCAAAGACAGGAAGAGCAATCAGCCCCAGCATTTT.

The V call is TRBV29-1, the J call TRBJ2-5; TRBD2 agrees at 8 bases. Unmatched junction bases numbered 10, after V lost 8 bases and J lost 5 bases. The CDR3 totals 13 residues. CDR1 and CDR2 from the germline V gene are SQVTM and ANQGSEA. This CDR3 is CSSTRGGAETQYF. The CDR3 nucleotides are TGCAGCTCTACTCGGGGGGGCGCTGAGACCCAGTACTTC.